Sequencing of this T cell receptor (beta chain) was carried out in a study of regulatory dendritic cells for organ transplantation. This clone was seen once. Its antigen remains unknown. Sequenced by immunoSEQ multiplex PCR; TCRdb stores in-frame clones only, minus some. This table holds more than 35,000 clones, 75% to 95% found once. The CDR3 totals 14 residues. V lost 5 bases, J lost 9 bases, and 17 bases lay in between. Germline V lookup: CDR1 MDHEN, CDR2 SYDVKM. Study-wide points: Memory CD8+ clonal expansion seemed more limited with regulatory than mature dendritic cells. Memory T cells were less diverse than naive, with memory CD8+ most oligoclonal.

What was sequenced was naive CD8+ T cells from blood. Specified subset: CD45RA+ naive T cells. This chain joins TRBV28 and TRBJ2-1, with D perhaps matching TRBD2 (6 bases). The TCR sequence derives from a human donor in good health. CDR3 coding DNA: TGTGCCAGCAGTCCGACTAGTCTCTCTGCTGAGCAGTTCTTC. The encoded protein is CASSPTSLSAEQFF.